These T cell receptor beta chains were read from a single sample in a study of vaccination and CD4 T cells after COVID-19. The antigens these receptors bind are not known. MiXCR was run by TCRdb on the PCR reads, yielding one entry per CDR3 protein. In the table there are approximately 3,300 distinct CDR3 sequences, about a quarter of which are singletons. The specimen comprised CD4+ T cells from blood, cultured in vitro, sampled after SARS-CoV-2 vaccination. The receptors here all came from a human donor who had recovered from COVID-19. The CDR3 runs from the conserved cysteine through the conserved F or W. D genes are given only for firm matches. Rows give clone size only sometimes, using once, few, many, or a class for an expanded clone.

>14|TRBJ1-5|TRBV25-1|.|.
TGTGCCAGCAGTGAATGGGGTAACAATCAGCCCCAGCATTTT
CASSEWGNNQPQHF
>17|TRBJ2-1|TRBV20-1|TRBD2|few
TGCAGTGCCCCCCTCTCGCTAGCGGGGGGCCTATACAATGAGCAGTTCTTC
CSAPLSLAGGLYNEQFF
>15|TRBJ2-7|TRBV7-9|.|hyperexpanded
TGTGCCAGCAGCATGCCGGGACACCTCTCCTACGAGCAGTACTTC
CASSMPGHLSYEQYF
>10|TRBJ1-1|TRBV7-9|.|few
TGTGCCAGCAGCGGATATGAAGCTTTCTTT
CASSGYEAFF
>14|TRBJ2-1|TRBV7-9|.|.
TGTGCCAGCAGCCCCAAGGGGCCGGAGAATGAGCAGTTCTTC
CASSPKGPENEQFF
>12|TRBJ2-5|TRBV20-1|TRBD2|medium-sized
TGCAGTGCCTCTACTAGCGCCGAGACCCAGTACTTC
CSASTSAETQYF
>14|TRBJ2-7|TRBV9|TRBD1|.
TGTGCCAGCAGCGGAGGACAGGGGCCCTACGAGCAGTACTTC
CASSGGQGPYEQYF
>15|TRBJ2-1|TRBV7-9|TRBD2|few
TGTGCCAGCAGCTCGCTAGCGGGGGGCGTCGATGAGCAGTTCTTC
CASSSLAGGVDEQFF
>14|TRBJ2-1|TRBV7-3|TRBD2|.
TGTGCCAGCAGCGAAGGACTAGCAGAGGATGAGCAGTTCTTC
CASSEGLAEDEQFF
>19|TRBJ2-1|TRBV27|TRBD1|.
TGTGCCAGCAGTTTGAGGACAGGGGACTTCAAGGGCAGGCGGGGTGAGCAGTTCTTC
CASSLRTGDFKGRRGEQFF
>14|TRBJ1-6|TRBV7-9|.|.
TGTGCCAGCAGCCGGGACCTCTGGAATTCACCCCTCCACTTT
CASSRDLWNSPLHF
>15|TRBJ2-5|TRBV7-2|TRBD2|large
TGTGCCAGCAGCGCTAGCGGGGGGGTCCAAGAGACCCAGTACTTC
CASSASGGVQETQYF
>17|TRBJ2-4|TRBV7-2|TRBD1|.
TGTGCCAGCAGCTCCTCCGGGACAGGGGGGGGCAAAAACATTCAGTACTTC
CASSSSGTGGGKNIQYF
>13|TRBJ1-1|TRBV6-5|.|few
TGTGCCAGCAGTTGGCAGCCGAACACTGAAGCTTTCTTT
CASSWQPNTEAFF
>12|TRBJ1-2|TRBV2|.|medium-sized
TGTGCCAGCAAGGGGCAGGGCTATGGCTACACCTTC
CASKGQGYGYTF
>14|TRBJ1-5|TRBV6-1|TRBD1|.
TGTGCCAGCACCACAGGGGTTCCCAATCAGCCCCAGCATTTT
CASTTGVPNQPQHF
>19|TRBJ2-5|TRBV5-4|TRBD2|few
TGTGCCAGCAGCTTGAGGCTCACCTCTAATCGGGGGGGTGCCGAGACCCAGTACTTC
CASSLRLTSNRGGAETQYF
>14|TRBJ1-5|TRBV6-2/TRBV6-3|.|.
TGTGCCAGCAGTTGGGTCCATAGCAATCAGCCCCAGCATTTT
CASSWVHSNQPQHF
>13|TRBJ2-3|TRBV7-9|.|.
TGTGCCGGCAGCCCAAGATCGAGTGATACGCAGTATTTT
CAGSPRSSDTQYF
>11|TRBJ2-1|TRBV7-9|.|few
TGTGCCAGCAGCTCCGGCTGGGAGCAGTTCTTC
CASSSGWEQFF
>14|TRBJ1-2|TRBV12-3/TRBV12-4|.|medium-sized
TGTGCCAGCAGGCCGGGACACCCCAACTATGGCTACACCTTC
CASRPGHPNYGYTF
>13|TRBJ2-3|TRBV29-1|.|.
TGCAGCGGGTCGGTGGATCCCACAGATACGCAGTATTTT
CSGSVDPTDTQYF